This T cell receptor beta chain is from a study of tumor-infiltrating lymphocytes in primary liver carcinoma. Points from the study as a whole: Detection in all five tumor regions applied to only about 7.5-24% of top clones. The study found a significantly higher top-250-clone fraction in tumors than in blood (p = 0.039).

Germline V CDR1 and CDR2: MDHEN, SYDVKM. This CDR3 has 14 amino acids. A note on this clonotype: The antigen is not known. The conserved final phenylalanine or tryptophan is absent from the CDR3, which likely points to a read error.

Co-extraction yielded RNA and DNA from roughly 20-30 mg of unsorted bulk tissue. Each participant had primary liver carcinoma, and surgical resection was the treatment. The authors sampled five separate regions per tumor. A constant-region primer primed TCR beta cDNA synthesis from about 530 ng of total RNA. For TCR beta, libraries were produced by three nested multiplex PCR rounds using slightly modified ARM-PCR. For approximately 11 cycles apiece, the opening two PCR rounds ran with TRBV1-TRBV30 forward primers and a C-beta reverse primer. TCRdb analysed the multiplex PCR reads with MiXCR anew, one entry per CDR3 protein. This table has about 110,000 distinct CDR3 sequences, 50% to 70% appearing once.

The chain has TRBV28 and TRBJ2-7, with D perhaps being TRBD1 or TRBD2 (5 bases each). The sequence was obtained from a woman in her fifties or sixties with primary liver carcinoma and hepatitis B virus infection. The sequenced sample was liver tumor tissue from sampling region 1. Subset indicated: tumor region T1, superior pole. The CDR3 region is CTSSKSGSRGEQYL. As DNA, the CDR3 is TGTACCAGCAGCAAATCAGGGTCGAGGGGCGAGCAGTACCTC.